The present entry profiles one TCR beta chain with its context. Its antigen is as yet unknown. This entry belongs to a study of T cell responses to AZD1222 COVID-19 vaccine. Study conclusions and caveats: As reported, nearly half of all spike-specific TCRs target variant regions that are unmutated. With two AZD1222 doses given, Spike-specific TCR breadth and depth both rose.

CDR1 is LGHNT, CDR2 FRNRAP, per germline. This CDR3 spans 13 amino acids. V gave up 5 bases and J gave up 5 bases, with 13 bases separating them. Repertoires were generated with immunoSEQ multiplex PCR, while TCRdb's copy carries only in-frame clones and drops some. The sample yields over 65,000 clones, about 92% seen once. Sample: peripheral blood, taken 28 days after the second AZD1222 dose. The J gene is TRBJ2-7, the V gene TRBV12-5; D gene uncertain. The TCR comes from an adult who received the AZD1222 COVID-19 vaccine. CDR3 protein: CASGLAGPHEQYV. The CDR3 DNA is TGTGCTAGTGGTCTGGCAGGTCCCCACGAGCAGTACGTC.